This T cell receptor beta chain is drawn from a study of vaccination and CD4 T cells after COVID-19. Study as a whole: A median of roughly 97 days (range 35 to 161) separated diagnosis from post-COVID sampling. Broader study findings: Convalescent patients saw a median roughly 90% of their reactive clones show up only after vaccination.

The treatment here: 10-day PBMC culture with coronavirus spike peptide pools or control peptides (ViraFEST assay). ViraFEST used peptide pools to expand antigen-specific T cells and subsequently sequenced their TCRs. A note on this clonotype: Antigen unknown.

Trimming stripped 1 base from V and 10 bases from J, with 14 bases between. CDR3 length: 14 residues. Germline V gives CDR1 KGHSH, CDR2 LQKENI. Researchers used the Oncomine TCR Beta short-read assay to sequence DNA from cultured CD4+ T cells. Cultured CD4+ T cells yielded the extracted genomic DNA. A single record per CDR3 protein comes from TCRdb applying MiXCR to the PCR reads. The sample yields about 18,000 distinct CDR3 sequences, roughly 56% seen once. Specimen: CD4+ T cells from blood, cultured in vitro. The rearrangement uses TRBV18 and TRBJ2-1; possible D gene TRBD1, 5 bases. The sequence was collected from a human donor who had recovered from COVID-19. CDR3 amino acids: CASSPLAGKGEQFF. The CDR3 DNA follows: TGTGCCAGCTCACCACTGGCAGGGAAAGGGGAGCAGTTCTTC.